This TCR beta chain was profiled in a study of T cells in Graves' hyperthyroidism and ophthalmopathy. Amplified regions were TCR beta CDR3 sequences from RNA transcripts. Using the HTBI primer set, a first-round RT-PCR was run on the TCR CDR3. TCRdb fed the multiplex PCR reads into MiXCR, producing one record per CDR3 protein. The sample lists fewer than 500,000 distinct CDR3 sequences; approximately 13% were seen once. CDR3 length: 16 amino acids. Germline values: CDR1 LGHDT, CDR2 YNNKEL (reference sequence). After removal of 2 bases from V and 2 bases from J, the junction contained 5 bases not matched to a gene.

The sequenced material came from blood. This TCR was sampled from a man aged 25-40 years with Graves' hyperthyroidism that later progressed to Graves' ophthalmopathy. This rearrangement joins TRBV3-1 to TRBJ2-3, with 9 bases matching TRBD2. As DNA, the CDR3 is TGTGCCAGCAGCCAAAGGGCTAGCGGGGTCACAGATACGCAGTATTTT. Its protein product is CASSQRASGVTDTQYF.